Following are 13 T cell receptor beta chains from one sample sequenced in a study of blood T cell repertoires in COVID-19 (dated by TCRdb to about 2020). Library generation was performed with the immunoSEQ multiplex PCR assay. TCRdb obtained this table from immuneACCESS and retained in-frame rearrangements with V and J assigned. These tables miss some clones; where compared with another copy, unresolved V genes account for less than half of the shortfall, and the remainder is unexplained. In all, the sample holds about 270,000 clones, and around 87% of those were seen once. The ten largest clones take up around 2.5% of the sample. The specimen sequenced was peripheral blood. The receptors here all came from a woman aged 45-60 years with acute or convalescent COVID-19.

The chain uses TRBV7-2 and TRBJ2-7, with 7 bases identical to TRBD2. Germline V lookup: CDR1 SGHTA, CDR2 FQGNSA. The V gene end was trimmed by 1 base and the J gene end by 7 bases; junction bases not matched to a gene: 7. The CDR3 has 14 residues. The CDR3 region is CASSLGAGVGEQYF. The CDR3 DNA reads TGTGCCAGCAGCTTAGGTGCGGGAGTGGGTGAGCAGTACTTC.

The chain recombines TRBV12-3 or TRBV12-4 with TRBJ1-5; tentative D call: TRBD1 (5 bases). CDR3 length equals 12 residues. V was shortened by 8 bases and J by 4 bases, with 9 bases between the two germline ends. CDR3 in amino acids: CASFGGNQPQHF. The CDR3 DNA reads TGTGCCAGCTTTGGGGGGAATCAGCCCCAGCATTTT.

The chain is built from TRBV3-1 (or the pseudogene TRBV3-2) and TRBJ1-2, with 9 positions matching TRBD1. V lost 6 bases, J lost 6 bases, and 8 bases stayed unmatched. The CDR3 runs to 14 residues. CDR1 is LGHDT, CDR2 YNNKEL, per germline (reference sequence). As DNA, the CDR3 is TGTGCCAGCAGGGGGACAGGGACATCGCATGGCTACACCTTC. Amino acid sequence: CASRGTGTSHGYTF.

The V call is TRBV18, the J call TRBJ1-1; D might be TRBD1 (5 bases). The germline V gene has CDR1 KGHSH and CDR2 LQKENI. The CDR3 runs 17 residues. With 0 bases removed from V and 0 bases from J, the gap between germline ends came to 14 bases. The DNA of the CDR3 is TGTGCCAGCTCACCACCTCGGGCCAGGGTCGTGAACACTGAAGCTTTCTTT. Its protein is CASSPPRARVVNTEAFF.

The chain uses TRBV19 and TRBJ1-6, with 7 bases fitting TRBD1. The CDR3 contains 16 residues. Germline lookup yields CDR1 LNHDA and CDR2 SQIVND (reference sequence). The junction had 9 bases not matched to a gene; V was cut back by 10 bases and J by 0 bases. As DNA, the CDR3 is TGTGCCACAAGGACAGGCGCGAGCTCCTATAATTCACCCCTCCACTTT. It codes for CATRTGASSYNSPLHF.

This clone was counted only a few times. The chain recombines TRBV5-4 with TRBJ1-1; D possibly corresponds to TRBD1 (6 bases). Trimming cost V 0 bases and J 4 bases, with 7 bases left between them. The length of the CDR3 is 13 residues. CDR1 and CDR2 from the germline V gene are SGHNT and YYREEE (reference sequence). The CDR3: CASSLDRVTEAFF. CDR3 nucleotide sequence: TGTGCCAGCAGCTTGGACAGGGTCACTGAAGCTTTCTTT. The full variable domain, its missing parts supplied by reference TRBV5-4 and TRBJ1-1, is ETGVTQSPTHLIKTRGQQVTLRCSSQSGHNTVSWYQQALGQGPQFIFQYYREEENGRGNFPPRFSGLQFPNYSSELNVNALELDDSALYLCASSLDRVTEAFFGQGTRLTVV.

As regards this clone: At one end the junction does not follow the germline gene, possibly because of a read error. The chain couples TRBV6-6 to TRBJ1-1, with TRBD1 matching 7 bases. The length of the CDR3 is 14 residues. Germline V gene lookup returns CDR1 MNHNY and CDR2 SVGAGI (reference sequence). As DNA, the CDR3 is TGTGCCAGCAGGTCACCAGGGGGGAACGCTGAAGCTTTCTTT. Translating it yields CASRSPGGNAEAFF.

The chain carries TRBV28 and TRBJ2-7; tentatively, D is TRBD1 (6 bases). CDR3 length equals 14 residues. Looked up from germline, CDR1 is MDHEN and CDR2 is SYDVKM. Trimming cost V 2 bases and J 0 bases, with 8 bases left between them. The CDR3 DNA reads as TGTGCCAGCAGTTTAGGGGACACCTCCTACGAGCAGTACTTC. This sequence encodes CASSLGDTSYEQYF.

The V and J genes are TRBV7-3 and TRBJ1-1; tentatively, D is TRBD1 (5 bases). Trimming removed 5 bases at V and 3 bases at J, with 10 bases between. Germline CDR1 is SGHTA and CDR2 is FQGTGA. This CDR3 contains 13 residues. CDR3 in DNA: TGTGCCAGCAGCCGACAGACGTACACTGAAGCTTTCTTT. This sequence encodes CASSRQTYTEAFF.

The chain links TRBV5-1 to TRBJ2-2, with D maybe TRBD2 (5 bases). V lost 7 bases, J lost 4 bases, and 14 bases lay in between. The CDR3 consists of 14 residues. The germline CDR1 and CDR2 sequences are SGHRS and YFSETQ. CDR3 coding DNA: TGCGCCAGCGCCCCCGGACGGGGCACCGGGGAGCTGTTTTTT. This codes for CASAPGRGTGELFF.

The chain employs TRBV2 and TRBJ2-7; possible D gene TRBD1, 5 bases. CDR1 and CDR2 (germline): SNHLY, FYNNEI. Trimming removed 5 bases from V and 5 bases from J, with 19 bases in between. This CDR3 has 15 amino acids. CDR3 nucleotides: TGTGCCAGCAGTCTACAGGTAGCCCCTCCTAACGAGCAGTACTTC. This encodes CASSLQVAPPNEQYF. Complete variable domain (other parts from reference TRBV2 and TRBJ2-7): EPEVTQTPSHQVTQMGQEVILRCVPISNHLYFYWYRQILGQKVEFLVSFYNNEISEKSEIFDDQFSVERPDGSNFTLKIRSTKLEDSAMYFCASSLQVAPPNEQYFGPGTRLTVT.

The chain carries TRBV27 and TRBJ2-7; no definite D call. Germline CDR1 reads MNHEY; CDR2 reads SMNVEV (reference sequence). The CDR3 is 17 amino acids. The V and J ends lost 3 bases and 2 bases respectively, with 20 bases between them. The CDR3 sequence: CASSFRPLGSKPYEQYF. DNA of the CDR3: TGTGCCAGCAGTTTCCGTCCCTTGGGCTCGAAGCCCTACGAGCAGTACTTC.

This chain connects TRBV7-2 to TRBJ2-7; 12 bases agree with TRBD1. The germline gives CDR1 SGHTA, CDR2 FQGNSA. This CDR3 spans 17 amino acids. Unmatched junction bases numbered 11, after V lost 2 bases and J lost 6 bases. CDR3 sequence (DNA): TGTGCCAGCAGCTTAAGGGAACCCGGGACAGGGGGCCTCGAGCAGTACTTC. Residues: CASSLREPGTGGLEQYF.